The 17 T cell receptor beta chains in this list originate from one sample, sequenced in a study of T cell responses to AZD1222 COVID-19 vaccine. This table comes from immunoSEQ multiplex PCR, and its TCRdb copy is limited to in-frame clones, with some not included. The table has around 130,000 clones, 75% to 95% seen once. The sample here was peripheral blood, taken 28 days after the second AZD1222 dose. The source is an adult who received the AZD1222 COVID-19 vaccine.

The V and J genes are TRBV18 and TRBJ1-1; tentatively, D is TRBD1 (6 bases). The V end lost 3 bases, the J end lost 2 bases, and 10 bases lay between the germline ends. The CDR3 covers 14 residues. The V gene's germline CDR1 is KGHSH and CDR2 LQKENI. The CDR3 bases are TGTGCCAGCTCACCGAACAGGGCTAACACTGAAGCTTTCTTT. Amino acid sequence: CASSPNRANTEAFF.

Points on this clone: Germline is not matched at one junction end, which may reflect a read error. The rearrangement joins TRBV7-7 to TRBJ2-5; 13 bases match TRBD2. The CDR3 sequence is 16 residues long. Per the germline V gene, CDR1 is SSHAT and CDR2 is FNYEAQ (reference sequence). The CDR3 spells CASSLGLAGFQGTQYF. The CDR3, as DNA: TGTGCTAGCAGTTTGGGACTAGCGGGATTCCAAGGGACCCAGTACTTC.

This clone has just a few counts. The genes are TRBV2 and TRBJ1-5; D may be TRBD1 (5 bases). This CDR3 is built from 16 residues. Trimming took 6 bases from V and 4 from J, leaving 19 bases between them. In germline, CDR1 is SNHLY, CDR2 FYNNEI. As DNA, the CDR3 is TGTGCCAGCAGCAACGAAGGGAGGACACGAAATCAGCCCCAGCATTTT. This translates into CASSNEGRTRNQPQHF.

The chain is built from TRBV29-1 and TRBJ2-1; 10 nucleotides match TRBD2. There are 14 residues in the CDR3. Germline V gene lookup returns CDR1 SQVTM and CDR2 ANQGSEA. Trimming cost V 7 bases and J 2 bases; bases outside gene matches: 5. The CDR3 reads CSGTLAGAYNEQFF. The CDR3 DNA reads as TGCAGCGGGACCCTAGCGGGAGCCTACAATGAGCAGTTCTTC.

The CDR3 loop reads CASSAGPPESPLHF. The CDR3 DNA follows: TGTGCCAGCTCAGCCGGGCCCCCGGAGTCACCCCTCCACTTT. The rearrangement uses TRBV18 and TRBJ1-6; D gene unclear. Trimming took 5 bases from V and 10 from J, leaving 15 bases between them. The CDR3 is 14 residues long. Germline V gene lookup returns CDR1 KGHSH and CDR2 LQKENI. Full variable domain (remainder filled in from reference TRBV18 and TRBJ1-6): NAGVMQNPRHLVRRRGQEARLRCSPMKGHSHVYWYRQLPEEGLKFMVYLQKENIIDESGMPKERFSAEFPKEGPSILRIQQVVRGDSAAYFCASSAGPPESPLHFGNGTRLTVT.

The CDR3 here is CATSRRGADTQYF. CDR3 in DNA: TGTGCCACCAGCAGACGAGGGGCAGATACGCAGTATTTT. This chain links TRBV15 with TRBJ2-3, with D perhaps given as TRBD1 or TRBD2 (5 bases each). CDR3 length equals 13 residues. Germline CDR1 and CDR2: LNHNV and YYDKDF (reference sequence). With 2 bases removed from V and 4 bases from J, the gap between germline ends came to 7 bases.

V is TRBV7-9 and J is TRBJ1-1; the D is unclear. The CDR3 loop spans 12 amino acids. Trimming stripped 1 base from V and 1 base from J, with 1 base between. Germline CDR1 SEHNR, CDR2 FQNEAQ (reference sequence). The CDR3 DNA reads TGTGCCAGCAGCTTAGAGAACACTGAAGCTTTCTTT. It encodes CASSLENTEAFF.

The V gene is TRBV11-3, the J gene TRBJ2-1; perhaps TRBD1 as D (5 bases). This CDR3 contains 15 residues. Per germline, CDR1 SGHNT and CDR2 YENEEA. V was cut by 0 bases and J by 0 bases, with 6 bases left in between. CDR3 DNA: TGTGCCAGCAGCTTAGATCAGGGCTCCTACAATGAGCAGTTCTTC. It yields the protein CASSLDQGSYNEQFF.

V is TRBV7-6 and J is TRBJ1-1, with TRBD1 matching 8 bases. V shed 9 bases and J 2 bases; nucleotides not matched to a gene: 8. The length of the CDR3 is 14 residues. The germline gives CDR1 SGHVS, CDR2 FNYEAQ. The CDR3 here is CASFRDRFNTEAFF. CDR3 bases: TGTGCCAGTTTCCGGGACAGGTTTAACACTGAAGCTTTCTTT. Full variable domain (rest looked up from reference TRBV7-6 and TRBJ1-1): GAGVSQSPRYKVTKRGQDVALRCDPISGHVSLYWYRQALGQGPEFLTYFNYEAQQDKSGLPNDRFSAERPEGSISTLTIQRTEQRDSAMYRCASFRDRFNTEAFFGQGTRLTVV.

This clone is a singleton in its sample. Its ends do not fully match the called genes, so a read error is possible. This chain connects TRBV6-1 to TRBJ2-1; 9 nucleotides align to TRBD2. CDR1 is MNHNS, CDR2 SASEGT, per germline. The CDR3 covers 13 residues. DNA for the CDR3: TGTGCCAGCAGTGAAGCAGAAGCGGGGGGTCTAATCTTC. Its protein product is CASSEAEAGGLIF.

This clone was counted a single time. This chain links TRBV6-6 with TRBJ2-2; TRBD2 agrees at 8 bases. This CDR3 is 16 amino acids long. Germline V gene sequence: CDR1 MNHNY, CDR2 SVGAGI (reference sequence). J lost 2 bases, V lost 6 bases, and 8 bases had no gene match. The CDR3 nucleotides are TGTGCCAGCAGCCCCGGGGGGGCTGGAAACACCGGGGAGCTGTTTTTT. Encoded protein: CASSPGGAGNTGELFF.

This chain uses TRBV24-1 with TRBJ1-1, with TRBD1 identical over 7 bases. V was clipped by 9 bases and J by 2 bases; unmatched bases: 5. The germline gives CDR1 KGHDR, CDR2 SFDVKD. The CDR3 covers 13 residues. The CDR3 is CATSGTANTEAFF. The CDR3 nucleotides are TGTGCCACCTCCGGGACAGCAAACACTGAAGCTTTCTTT.

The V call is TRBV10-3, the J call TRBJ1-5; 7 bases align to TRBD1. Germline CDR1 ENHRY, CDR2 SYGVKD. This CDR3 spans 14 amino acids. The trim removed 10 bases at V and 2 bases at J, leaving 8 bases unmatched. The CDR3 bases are TGTGCCACCGAGACAGGGTCTGGCAATCAGCCCCAGCATTTT. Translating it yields CATETGSGNQPQHF.

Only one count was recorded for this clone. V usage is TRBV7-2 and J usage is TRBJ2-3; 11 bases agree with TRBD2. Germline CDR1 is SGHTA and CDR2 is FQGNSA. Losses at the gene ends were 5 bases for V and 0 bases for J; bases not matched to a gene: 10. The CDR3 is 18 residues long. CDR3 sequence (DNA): TGTGCCAGCAGCATCGGGACTAGCGGCGCGTTTAGCACAGATACGCAGTATTTT. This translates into CASSIGTSGAFSTDTQYF.

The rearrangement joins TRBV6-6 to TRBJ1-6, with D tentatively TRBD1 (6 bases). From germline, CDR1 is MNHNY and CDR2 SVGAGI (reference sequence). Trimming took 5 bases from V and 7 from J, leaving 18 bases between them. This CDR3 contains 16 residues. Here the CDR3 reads CASSTSRGTGNSPLHF. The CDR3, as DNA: TGTGCCAGCAGTACCAGCAGGGGAACTGGGAATTCACCCCTCCACTTT.

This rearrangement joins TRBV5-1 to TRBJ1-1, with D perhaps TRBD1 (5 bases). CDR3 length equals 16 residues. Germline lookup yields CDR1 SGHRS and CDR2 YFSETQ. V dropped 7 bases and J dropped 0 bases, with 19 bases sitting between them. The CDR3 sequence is CASPRKLDTLNTEAFF. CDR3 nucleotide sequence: TGCGCCAGCCCTCGGAAACTGGACACATTGAACACTGAAGCTTTCTTT.

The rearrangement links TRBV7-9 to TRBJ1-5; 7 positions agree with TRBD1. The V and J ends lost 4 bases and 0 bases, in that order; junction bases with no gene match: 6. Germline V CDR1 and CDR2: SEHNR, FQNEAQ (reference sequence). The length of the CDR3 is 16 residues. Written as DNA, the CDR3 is TGTGCCAGCAGCTCGCCGGCAGGGGGTAGCAATCAGCCCCAGCATTTT. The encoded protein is CASSSPAGGSNQPQHF.